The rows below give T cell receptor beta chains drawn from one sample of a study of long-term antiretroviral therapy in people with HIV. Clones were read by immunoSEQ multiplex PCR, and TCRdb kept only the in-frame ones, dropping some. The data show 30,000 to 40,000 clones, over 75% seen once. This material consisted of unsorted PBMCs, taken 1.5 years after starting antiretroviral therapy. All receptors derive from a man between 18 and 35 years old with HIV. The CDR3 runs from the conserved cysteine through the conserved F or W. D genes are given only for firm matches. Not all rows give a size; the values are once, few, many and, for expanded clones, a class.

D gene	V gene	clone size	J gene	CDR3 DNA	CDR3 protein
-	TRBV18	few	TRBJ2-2	TGTGCCAGCTCACCACTGGATAACACCGGGGAGCTGTTTTTT	CASSPLDNTGELFF
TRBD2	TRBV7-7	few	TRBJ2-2	TGTGCCAGCAGCCCTAGACTAGCAAGCGGGGAGCTGTTTTTT	CASSPRLASGELFF
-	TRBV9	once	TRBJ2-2	TGTGCCAGCAGCGCAGGAGGGGACACCGGGGAGCTGTTTTTT	CASSAGGDTGELFF
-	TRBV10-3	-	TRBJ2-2	TGTGCCATCACCGAGATGTCGAACACCGGGGAGCTGTTTTTT	CAITEMSNTGELFF
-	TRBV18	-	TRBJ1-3	TGTGCCAGCTCGGGGTCCTCTGGAAACACCATATATTTT	CASSGSSGNTIYF
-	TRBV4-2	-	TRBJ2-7	TGTGCCAGCAGTCCGGTAGAGCAGGGGAATTACGAGCAGTACTTC	CASSPVEQGNYEQYF
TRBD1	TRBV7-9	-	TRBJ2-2	TGTGCCAGCAGCCTAACAGGGGTTCCCGGGGAGCTGTTTTTT	CASSLTGVPGELFF
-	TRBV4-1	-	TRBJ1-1	TGCGCCAGCAGCCAAGATAGGTCCACTAAGAACACTGAAGCTTTCTTT	CASSQDRSTKNTEAFF
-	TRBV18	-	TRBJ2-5	TGTGCCAGCTCACCAAAAGAGACCCAGTACTTC	CASSPKETQYF
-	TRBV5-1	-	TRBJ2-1	TGCGCCAGCAGCTTGGGGGTAAATGAGCAGTTCTTC	CASSLGVNEQFF
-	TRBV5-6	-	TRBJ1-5	TGTGCCAGCAACCTTGGAGGAAACAGTTGGAATCAGCCCCAGCATTTT	CASNLGGNSWNQPQHF
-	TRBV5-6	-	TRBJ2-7	TGTGCCAGCAGCAACGGGGCCAGCTCCTACGAGCAGTACTTC	CASSNGASSYEQYF
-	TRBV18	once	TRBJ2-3	TGTGCCAGCTCACCTCTCCCGACAGGCCCTCACACTCACACAGATACGCAGTATTTT	CASSPLPTGPHTHTDTQYF
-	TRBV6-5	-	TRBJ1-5	TGTGCCAGCACCAACGGGGTGGATCAGCCCCAGCATTTT	CASTNGVDQPQHF
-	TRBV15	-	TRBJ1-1	TGTGCCACCAGCATACGAAGGGCGTCTATGAACACTGAAGCTTTCTTT	CATSIRRASMNTEAFF
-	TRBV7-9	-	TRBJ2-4	TGTGCCAGCAGCCCACAGGGCATTCAGTACTTC	CASSPQGIQYF
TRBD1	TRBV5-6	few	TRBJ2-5	TGTGCCAGCCAAGAACAGGGGGCGGGAGAGACCCAGTACTTC	CASQEQGAGETQYF
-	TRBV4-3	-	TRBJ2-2	TGCGCCAGCAGCCAAGGGGAGGCCGGGGAGCTGTTTTTT	CASSQGEAGELFF
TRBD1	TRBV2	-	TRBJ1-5	TGTGCCAGCAGTGGGACAGGGCGAGGCAATCAGCCCCAGCATTTT	CASSGTGRGNQPQHF
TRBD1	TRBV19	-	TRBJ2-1	TGTGCCAGTAGTACGGGACAGGGATTCTACAATGAGCAGTTCTTC	CASSTGQGFYNEQFF
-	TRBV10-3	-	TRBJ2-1	TGTGCCATCAGTGACCTCTCTGACGGGCCCTCCTACAATGAGCAGTTCTTC	CAISDLSDGPSYNEQFF
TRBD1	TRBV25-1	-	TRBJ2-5	TGTGCCAGCAGTTTGGGGGACAGGGGGCGAGAGACCCAGTACTTC	CASSLGDRGRETQYF
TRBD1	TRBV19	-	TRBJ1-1	TGTGCCAGTAGTATCACAGGGGGCGCGAGGAACACTGAAGCTTTCTTT	CASSITGGARNTEAFF
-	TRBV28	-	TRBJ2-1	TGTGCGTCTGGGGGCCTATACAATGAGCAGTTCTTC	CASGGLYNEQFF
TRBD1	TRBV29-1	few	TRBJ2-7	TGCAGCGTTCCTGGACAGGGGTCCTACGAGCAGTACTTC	CSVPGQGSYEQYF
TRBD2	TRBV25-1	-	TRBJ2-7	TGTGCCAGCAGTGAAGCCGGACTAGCGGGAGCCTACGAGCAGTACTTC	CASSEAGLAGAYEQYF
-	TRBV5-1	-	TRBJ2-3	TGCGCCAGCAGCTTCGGTACTAGCACAGATACGCAGTATTTT	CASSFGTSTDTQYF
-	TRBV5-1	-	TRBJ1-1	TGCGCCAGCAGCTTGGAGTCCCCCACTGAAGCTTTCTTT	CASSLESPTEAFF
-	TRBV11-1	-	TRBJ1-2	TGTGCCAGCAGCTTAGGACCCCTTGACAGGAACTATGGCTACACCTTC	CASSLGPLDRNYGYTF
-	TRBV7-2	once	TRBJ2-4	TGTGCCAGCAGCACGGATCATTTAGCGGCCGAGCGGAACATTCAGTACTTC	CASSTDHLAAERNIQYF
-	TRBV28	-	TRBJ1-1	TGTGCCAGCAGTTTAGCCCCCGGGCCGAACACTGAAGCTTTCTTT	CASSLAPGPNTEAFF
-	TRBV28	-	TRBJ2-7	TGTGCCAGCAGTTTTTCGAGGGCCTCCTACGAGCAGTACTTC	CASSFSRASYEQYF
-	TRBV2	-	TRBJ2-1	TGTGCCAGCAGTCCGGATTCGGTCTCCTACAATGAGCAGTTCTTC	CASSPDSVSYNEQFF
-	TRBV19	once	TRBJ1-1	TGTGCCAGTAGTATCTCGCCCGGAGGGAGAACTGAAGCTTTCTTT	CASSISPGGRTEAFF
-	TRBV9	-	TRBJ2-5	TGTGCCAGCAGCGTAGGGGTCGCGGGATGGACGGCCCAGTACTTC	CASSVGVAGWTAQYF
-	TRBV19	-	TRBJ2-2	TGTGCCAGTAGTAGGCGAGACACCGGGGAGCTGTTTTTT	CASSRRDTGELFF
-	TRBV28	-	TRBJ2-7	TGTGCCAGCAGGCCACAGGACGGCTACTACGAGCAGTACTTC	CASRPQDGYYEQYF